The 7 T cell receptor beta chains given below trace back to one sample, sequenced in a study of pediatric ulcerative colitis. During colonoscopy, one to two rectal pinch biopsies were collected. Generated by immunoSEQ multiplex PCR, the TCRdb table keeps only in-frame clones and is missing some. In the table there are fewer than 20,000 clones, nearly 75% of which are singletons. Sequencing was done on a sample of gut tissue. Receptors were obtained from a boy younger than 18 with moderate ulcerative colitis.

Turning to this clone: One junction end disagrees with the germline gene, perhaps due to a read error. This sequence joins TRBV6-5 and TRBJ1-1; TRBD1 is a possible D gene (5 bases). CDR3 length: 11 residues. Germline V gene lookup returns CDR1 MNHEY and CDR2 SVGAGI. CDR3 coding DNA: TGTGCCAGCAGTGAAGCGGGACGGCTCCTTTTT. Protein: CASSEAGRLLF.

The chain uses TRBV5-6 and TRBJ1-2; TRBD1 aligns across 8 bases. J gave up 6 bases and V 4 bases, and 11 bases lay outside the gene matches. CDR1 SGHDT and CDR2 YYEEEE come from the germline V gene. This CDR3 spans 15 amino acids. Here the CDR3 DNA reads TGTGCCAGCAGCCCTAGGACAGGGTTCCGCAATGGCTACACCTTC. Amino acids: CASSPRTGFRNGYTF.

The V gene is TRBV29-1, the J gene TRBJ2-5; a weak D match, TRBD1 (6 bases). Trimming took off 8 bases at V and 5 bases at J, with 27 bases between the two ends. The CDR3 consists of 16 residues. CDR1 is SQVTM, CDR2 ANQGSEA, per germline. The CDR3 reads CSFSGAGGVDWETQYF. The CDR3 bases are TGCAGCTTTTCCGGGGCTGGGGGCGTCGATTGGGAGACCCAGTACTTC.

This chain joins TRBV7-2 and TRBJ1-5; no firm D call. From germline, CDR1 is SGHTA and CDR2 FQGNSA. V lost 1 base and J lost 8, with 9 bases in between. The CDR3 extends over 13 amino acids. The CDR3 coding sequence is TGTGCCAGCAGCTTAGGCCGGTCAGAGCCCCAGCATTTT. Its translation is CASSLGRSEPQHF. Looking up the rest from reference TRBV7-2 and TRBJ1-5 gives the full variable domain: GAGVSQSPSNKVTEKGKDVELRCDPISGHTALYWYRQSLGQGLEFLIYFQGNSAPDKSGLPSDRFSAERTGGSVSTLTIQRTQQEDSAVYLCASSLGRSEPQHFGDGTRLSIL.

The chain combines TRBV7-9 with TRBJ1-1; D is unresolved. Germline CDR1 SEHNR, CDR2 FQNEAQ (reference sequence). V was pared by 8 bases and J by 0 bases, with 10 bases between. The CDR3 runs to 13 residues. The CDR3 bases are TGTGCCAGCGGCGGGGAACTGAACACTGAAGCTTTCTTT. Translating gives CASGGELNTEAFF.

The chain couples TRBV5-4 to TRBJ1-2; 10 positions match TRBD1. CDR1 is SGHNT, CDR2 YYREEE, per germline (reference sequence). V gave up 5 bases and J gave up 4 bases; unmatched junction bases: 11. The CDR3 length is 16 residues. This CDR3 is CASRRAGTGEGYGYTF. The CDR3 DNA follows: TGTGCCAGCAGGCGAGCTGGGACAGGGGAGGGCTATGGCTACACCTTC.

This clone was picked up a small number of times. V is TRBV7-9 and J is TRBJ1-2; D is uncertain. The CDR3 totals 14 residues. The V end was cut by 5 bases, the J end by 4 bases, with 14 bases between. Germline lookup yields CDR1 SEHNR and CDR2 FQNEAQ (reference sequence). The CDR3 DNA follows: TGTGCCAGCAGCGAATTAACACGTGTCTATGGCTACACCTTC. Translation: CASSELTRVYGYTF.